This TCR beta chain stems from a study of OX40 agonist ivuxolimab in advanced cancers. Background on the study: Participants, around 80% male, averaged 60 years of age, ranging from about 23 to 90. Study-level results: Both CD4+ and CD8+ T cell populations in blood had undergone clonal expansion by week 6 at 0.1 to 3.0 mg/kg.

The V and J ends lost 5 bases and 6 bases respectively, with 11 bases between them. The CDR3 has 12 amino acids. CDR1 and CDR2 from the germline V gene are MDHEN and SYDVKM. At cycle 4 day 1, cycle 7 day 1, and baseline, blood was sampled. Profiled with immunoSEQ multiplex PCR; TCRdb holds only in-frame clones, not every one. The data contain tens of thousands of clones, roughly 94% of them seen just once; the ten biggest clones take up 12%. With respect to this clone: What it binds is unknown.

Here the sequenced sample was CD4+ or CD8+ T cells sorted from blood, taken in a trial of the OX40 agonist ivuxolimab. This receptor was identified in an adult with an advanced solid tumor such as melanoma, head and neck, liver or kidney cancer. V gene TRBV28 combines with J gene TRBJ2-7; D remains unclear. The CDR3 sequence: CASSRPLREQYF. CDR3 sequence (DNA): TGTGCCAGCAGTCGTCCCCTGCGCGAGCAGTACTTC.